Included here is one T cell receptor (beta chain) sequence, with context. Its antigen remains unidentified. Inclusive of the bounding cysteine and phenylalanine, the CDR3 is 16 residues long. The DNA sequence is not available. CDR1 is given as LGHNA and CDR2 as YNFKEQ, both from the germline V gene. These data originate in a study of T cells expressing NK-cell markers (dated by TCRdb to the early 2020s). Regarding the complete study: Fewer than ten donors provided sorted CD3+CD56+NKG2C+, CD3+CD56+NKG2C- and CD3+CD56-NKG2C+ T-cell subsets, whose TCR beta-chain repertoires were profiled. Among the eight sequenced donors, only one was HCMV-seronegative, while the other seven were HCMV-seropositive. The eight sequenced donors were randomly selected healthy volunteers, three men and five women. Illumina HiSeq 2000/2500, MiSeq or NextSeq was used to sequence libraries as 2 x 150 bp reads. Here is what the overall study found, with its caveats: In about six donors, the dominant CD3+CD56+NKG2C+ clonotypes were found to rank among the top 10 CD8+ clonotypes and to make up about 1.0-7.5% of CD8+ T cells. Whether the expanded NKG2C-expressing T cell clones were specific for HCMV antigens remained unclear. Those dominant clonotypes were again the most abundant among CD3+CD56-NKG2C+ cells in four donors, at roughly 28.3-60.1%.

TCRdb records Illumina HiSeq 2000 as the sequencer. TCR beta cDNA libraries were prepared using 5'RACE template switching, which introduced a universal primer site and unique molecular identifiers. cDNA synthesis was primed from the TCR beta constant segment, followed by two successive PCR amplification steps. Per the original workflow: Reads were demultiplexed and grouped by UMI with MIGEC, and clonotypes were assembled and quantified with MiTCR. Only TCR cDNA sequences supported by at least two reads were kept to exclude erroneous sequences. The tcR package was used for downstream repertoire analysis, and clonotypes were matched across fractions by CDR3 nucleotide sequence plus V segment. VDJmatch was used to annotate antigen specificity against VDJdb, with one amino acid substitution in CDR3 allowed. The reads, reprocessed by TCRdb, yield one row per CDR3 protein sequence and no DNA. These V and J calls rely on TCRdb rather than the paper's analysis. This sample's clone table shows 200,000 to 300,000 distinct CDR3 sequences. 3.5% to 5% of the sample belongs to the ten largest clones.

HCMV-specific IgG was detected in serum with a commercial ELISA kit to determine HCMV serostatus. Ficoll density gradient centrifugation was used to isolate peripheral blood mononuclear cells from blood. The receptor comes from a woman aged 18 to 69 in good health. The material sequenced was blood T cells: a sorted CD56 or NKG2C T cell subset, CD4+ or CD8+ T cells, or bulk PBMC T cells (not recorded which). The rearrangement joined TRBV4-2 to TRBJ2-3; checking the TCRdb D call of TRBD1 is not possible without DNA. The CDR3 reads CASSPTGRIFTDTQYF.